Presented here are 21 T cell receptor beta chains from one specimen sequenced in a study of blood T cells in healthy people across ages. Next came a second PCR, run for roughly 6 to 11 cycles, which used a sample-barcoded 5' primer along with a J-beta primer mix. TCRdb itself ran the 5' RACE reads through MiXCR, one entry per CDR3 protein. In the table there are some 760,000 distinct CDR3 sequences, approximately 25% of which are singletons. The same sample was also studied in work on T cells of mothers and their children.

Input material: blood. The receptors stem from a boy under 18 in good health.

V gene TRBV20-1 combines with J gene TRBJ2-5, with D maybe TRBD1 (5 bases). Germline V gene lookup returns CDR1 DFQATT and CDR2 SNEGSKA (reference sequence). The V and J ends lost 3 bases and 4 bases respectively, with 12 bases between them. This CDR3 contains 13 residues. The CDR3: CSASRQSRETQYF. CDR3 DNA: TGCAGTGCTAGCAGACAGTCTAGAGAGACCCAGTACTTC.

The chain carries TRBV29-1 and TRBJ1-2, with D perhaps matching TRBD1 (5 bases). Trimming stripped 6 bases from V and 8 bases from J, with 13 bases between. The CDR3 spans 11 residues. Looked up from germline, CDR1 is SQVTM and CDR2 is ANQGSEA. The CDR3 nucleotides read TGCAGCGTGGAGAGAGGGGAAGGCTACACCTTC. This gives the protein CSVERGEGYTF. The complete variable domain, with remaining parts taken from reference TRBV29-1 and TRBJ1-2, reads SAVISQKPSRDICQRGTSLTIQCQVDSQVTMMFWYRQQPGQSLTLIATANQGSEATYESGFVIDKFPISRPNLTFSTLTVSNMSPEDSSIYLCSVERGEGYTFGSGTRLTVV.

The chain uses TRBV6-2 or TRBV6-3 and TRBJ2-7; D possibly corresponds to TRBD1 (6 bases). V gave up 5 bases and J gave up 4 bases, with 12 bases separating them. From germline, CDR1 is MNHEY and CDR2 SVGEGT. The CDR3 covers 13 residues. The CDR3 nucleotides read TGTGCCAGCAGTCTACAGGGTCAGTACGAGCAGTACTTC. Protein product: CASSLQGQYEQYF.

The V gene is TRBV3-1, the J gene TRBJ2-5, with TRBD2 matching 11 bases. With V trimmed by 2 bases and J by 3 bases, 5 bases remained unmatched. Per germline, CDR1 LGHDT and CDR2 YNNKEL (reference sequence). There are 16 residues in the CDR3. Written as DNA, the CDR3 is TGTGCCAGCAGCCAACCGGGACTAGCGGCCAAAGAGACCCAGTACTTC. Translation gives CASSQPGLAAKETQYF.

This chain connects TRBV27 to TRBJ2-5; 12 nucleotides match TRBD2. The CDR3 sequence is 16 residues long. V trimming: 5 bases; J trimming: 2 bases; junction bases outside the gene matches: 6. Germline V CDR1 and CDR2: MNHEY, SMNVEV (reference sequence). The chain's CDR3 is CASSLAGGTEQETQYF. In DNA, the CDR3 is TGTGCCAGCAGTCTAGCGGGGGGGACTGAGCAAGAGACCCAGTACTTC.

This clonotype was seen more than once but under ten times. The chain recombines TRBV20-1 with TRBJ2-5; 8 bases are a match to TRBD1. CDR1 is DFQATT and CDR2 is SNEGSKA in the germline V gene (reference sequence). CDR3 size: 13 residues. The V gene end was trimmed by 6 bases and the J gene end by 0 bases; junction bases not matched to a gene: 3. The CDR3 nucleotides read TGCAGTGCCCTGACAGGGGACCAAGAGACCCAGTACTTC. Translation gives CSALTGDQETQYF.

CDR3 sequence: CASSRDTTDTQYF. CDR3 nucleotides: TGTGCCAGCAGCCGGGACACCACAGATACGCAGTATTTT. The V gene is TRBV6-4, the J gene TRBJ2-3; TRBD1 might be the D (6 bases). This CDR3 has 13 amino acids. Trimming stripped 6 bases from V and 2 bases from J, with 9 bases between. Germline CDR1 and CDR2: MRHNA and SNTAGT.

The sample holds a few counts of this clonotype. The chain joins TRBV12-3 or TRBV12-4 to TRBJ2-2, with no clear D. V lost 9 bases and J lost 2, with 10 bases in between. The CDR3 is made up of 13 amino acids. In nucleotides, the CDR3 is TGTGCCAGTACCGCGGAAAACACCGGGGAGCTGTTTTTT. This translates into CASTAENTGELFF.

This chain uses TRBV9 with TRBJ1-2, with D perhaps TRBD1 (6 bases). Germline-derived CDR1 and CDR2 are SGDLS and YYNGEE. The CDR3 has 16 amino acids. With 0 bases removed from V and 4 bases from J, the gap between germline ends came to 16 bases. CDR3 nucleotides: TGTGCCAGCAGCGTAGATGAGGGGACATGGGCCTATGGCTACACCTTC. Protein product: CASSVDEGTWAYGYTF.

V usage is TRBV10-3 and J usage is TRBJ2-7; D may be TRBD1 (7 bases). There are 14 residues in the CDR3. V lost 5 bases and J 3 bases, leaving 14 bases between the germline ends. From germline, CDR1 is ENHRY and CDR2 SYGVKD. The CDR3, as DNA: TGTGCCATCAGTCGCGGAGGGACAGACTACGAGCAGTACTTC. Residues: CAISRGGTDYEQYF.

The gene calls are TRBV20-1 and TRBJ2-5, with 10 bases that match TRBD2. The tail of the sequence fits TRBJ2-1 better, so the J call may be wrong. Per germline, CDR1 DFQATT and CDR2 SNEGSKA (reference sequence). The CDR3 has 16 residues. CDR3 DNA sequence: TGCAGTGCTAGAGGAGGGCAGCGGGAGGGCCGAATTGAGCAGTTCTTC. Translation gives CSARGGQREGRIEQFF.

The chain combines TRBV9 with TRBJ2-3, with D perhaps matching TRBD2 (6 bases). CDR1 is SGDLS, CDR2 YYNGEE, per germline. The V end lost 0 bases, the J end lost 6 bases, and 14 bases lay between the germline ends. CDR3 length equals 15 residues. The CDR3 loop is CASSVARREDDTQYF. The CDR3, as DNA: TGTGCCAGCAGCGTAGCTCGGAGGGAAGATGATACGCAGTATTTT.

This clonotype has a handful of counts. V and J are TRBV2 and TRBJ2-5; perhaps TRBD2 as D (5 bases). The CDR3 totals 13 residues. Germline CDR1 is SNHLY and CDR2 is FYNNEI. V lost 5 bases and J lost 5, with 12 bases in between. CDR3 nucleotides: TGTGCCAGCAGTATTTCTAGAGGGGAGACCCAGTACTTC. Translation: CASSISRGETQYF. Together with reference TRBV2 and TRBJ2-5, the CDR3 gives the full variable domain: EPEVTQTPSHQVTQMGQEVILRCVPISNHLYFYWYRQILGQKVEFLVSFYNNEISEKSEIFDDQFSVERPDGSNFTLKIRSTKLEDSAMYFCASSISRGETQYFGPGTRLLVL.

The genes are TRBV9 and TRBJ2-1; TRBD2 aligns across 9 bases. Germline lookup yields CDR1 SGDLS and CDR2 YYNGEE. V trimming: 0 bases; J trimming: 6 bases; junction bases outside the gene matches: 10. The CDR3 contains 17 residues. The CDR3 region has the DNA TGTGCCAGCAGCGTAGATCCTAGCGGGGCTAACGGCAATGAGCAGTTCTTC. Protein product: CASSVDPSGANGNEQFF. Combining the CDR3 with reference TRBV9 and TRBJ2-1 gives the whole variable domain DSGVTQTPKHLITATGQRVTLRCSPRSGDLSVYWYQQSLDQGLQFLIQYYNGEERAKGNILERFSAQQFPDLHSELNLSSLELGDSALYFCASSVDPSGANGNEQFFGPGTRLTVL.

The chain combines TRBV12-3 or TRBV12-4 with TRBJ1-1; D might be TRBD1 (6 bases). V was shortened by 7 bases and J by 4 bases, with 10 bases between the two germline ends. The CDR3 is 12 residues long. CDR3 in DNA: TGTGCCAGCAAGGGGGGGGCCACTGAAGCTTTCTTT. This translates into CASKGGATEAFF.

The chain combines TRBV6-5 with TRBJ1-4, with D perhaps TRBD1 (5 bases). Trimming removed 6 bases at V and 2 bases at J, with 13 bases between. This CDR3 has 15 residues. Germline assignment: CDR1 MNHEY and CDR2 SVGAGI. The CDR3 sequence: CASSRDSLTNEKLFF. CDR3 bases: TGTGCCAGCAGCCGAGACAGTCTCACTAATGAAAAACTGTTTTTT.

For the CDR3, the DNA is TGTGCCAGCAGTGAACCAGGACAGGGGTACCAAGAGACCCAGTACTTC. Amino acids: CASSEPGQGYQETQYF. The chain is built from TRBV25-1 and TRBJ2-5; 9 bases agree with TRBD1. This CDR3 is 16 amino acids long. V lost 2 bases and J lost 0; bases outside the gene matches: 4. Germline V gives CDR1 MGHDK, CDR2 SYGVNS.

The rearrangement joins TRBV5-6 to TRBJ1-5, with D uncertain. CDR3 length: 16 amino acids. Germline assignment: CDR1 SGHDT and CDR2 YYEEEE. V gave up 5 bases and J gave up 1 base, with 16 bases separating them. Here the CDR3 DNA reads TGTGCCAGCAGTCTCCTTCGGGCGACGAGCAATCAGCCCCAGCATTTT. Residues: CASSLLRATSNQPQHF. Combining the CDR3 with reference TRBV5-6 and TRBJ1-5 gives the whole variable domain DAGVTQSPTHLIKTRGQQVTLRCSPKSGHDTVSWYQQALGQGPQFIFQYYEEEERQRGNFPDRFSGHQFPNYSSELNVNALLLGDSALYLCASSLLRATSNQPQHFGDGTRLSIL.

The chain links TRBV5-1 to TRBJ2-7; 8 bases align to TRBD1. CDR1 is SGHRS, CDR2 YFSETQ, per germline. This CDR3 is built from 14 residues. V trimming: 0 bases; J trimming: 5 bases; junction bases outside the gene matches: 4. The CDR3, as DNA: TGCGCCAGCAGCTTGGACAGGGGGATAAACGAGCAGTACTTC. Translated: CASSLDRGINEQYF.

The chain couples TRBV20-1 to TRBJ2-7, with 16 bases aligning to TRBD2. From germline, CDR1 is DFQATT and CDR2 SNEGSKA (reference sequence). V lost 3 bases, J lost 8 bases, and 13 bases stayed unmatched. The CDR3 loop spans 17 amino acids. The CDR3 region has the DNA TGCAGTGCTAGTGCCCCGGGACTAGCGGGAGGGCCGCTTCAGCAGTACTTC. As protein: CSASAPGLAGGPLQQYF.

This chain joins TRBV7-6 and TRBJ2-3; tentative D call: TRBD2 (6 bases). V gave up 6 bases and J gave up 2 bases, with 18 bases separating them. The CDR3 has 16 residues. The germline V gene has CDR1 SGHVS and CDR2 FNYEAQ. The CDR3, as DNA: TGTGCCAGCAGTACTATGAGCGGGCCGATCACAGATACGCAGTATTTT. Translation: CASSTMSGPITDTQYF.